A selection of T cell receptor beta chains follows, all from one sample in a study of immune heterogeneity within non-small cell lung tumors. TCRdb ran MiXCR on the multiplex PCR reads and lists one entry per CDR3 protein. This sample yields fewer than 12,000 distinct CDR3 sequences, of which roughly 27% are seen a single time; approximately 12% belongs to the top ten. The specimen was lung tumor tissue. The receptor source for this set is a man aged 50-59 years with non-small cell lung cancer. The CDR3 runs from the conserved cysteine through the conserved F or W. The order of the fields is CDR3 length, clone size, J gene, D gene, V gene, CDR3 protein, CDR3 DNA. The D gene is left open where the match is weak. Where a row states a size, it is once, few, many or the class of an expanded clone; other rows omit it.

14,NA,TRBJ1-6,NA,TRBV5-6,CASSLRELNSPLHF,TGTGCCAGCAGCTTGAGGGAACTGAATTCACCCCTCCACTTT
15,few,TRBJ2-3,TRBD2,TRBV20-1,CSAREPAGDVDTQYF,TGCAGTGCTAGAGAGCCGGCGGGAGACGTAGATACGCAGTATTTT
13,medium-sized,TRBJ2-3,NA,TRBV20-1,CSASGGITDTQYF,TGCAGTGCTAGCGGGGGTATCACAGATACGCAGTATTTT
18,medium-sized,TRBJ1-3,TRBD1,TRBV2,CASSERRGTGASTDTIYF,TGTGCCAGCAGTGAACGCCGTGGGACAGGGGCTAGTACGGACACCATATATTTT
14,many,TRBJ2-1,NA,TRBV9,CASSEPSSYNEQFF,TGTGCCAGCAGCGAGCCTAGCTCCTACAATGAGCAGTTCTTC
13,many,TRBJ1-5,NA,TRBV20-1,CSAPGRSNQPQHF,TGCAGTGCCCCGGGGAGGAGCAATCAGCCCCAGCATTTT
15,medium-sized,TRBJ1-6,NA,TRBV6-1,CASRDTTGNNSPLHF,TGTGCCAGCAGAGACACAACAGGGAATAATTCACCCCTCCACTTT
13,medium-sized,TRBJ2-7,NA,TRBV28,CASSLGRDYEQYF,TGTGCCAGCAGTTTAGGGCGAGACTACGAGCAGTACTTC
13,many,TRBJ2-3,TRBD2,TRBV30,CAWGLAGTDTQYF,TGTGCCTGGGGACTAGCGGGCACAGATACGCAGTATTTT
13,many,TRBJ2-5,NA,TRBV19,CASSMIQGETQYF,TGTGCCAGTAGTATGATCCAGGGGGAGACCCAGTACTTC
14,medium-sized,TRBJ1-1,NA,TRBV10-3,CAISEPVDNTEAFF,TGTGCCATCAGTGAGCCGGTGGACAACACTGAAGCTTTCTTT
14,NA,TRBJ1-1,TRBD1,TRBV7-9,CASSLDRVSTEAFF,TGTGCCAGCAGCCTTGACAGGGTCTCCACTGAAGCTTTCTTT
15,NA,TRBJ1-5,TRBD1,TRBV5-5,CASSFVSGGLQPQHF,TGTGCCAGCAGCTTCGTCTCAGGGGGCCTTCAGCCCCAGCATTTT
15,NA,TRBJ2-4,TRBD1,TRBV15,CATSRGAGQGNIQYF,TGTGCCACCAGCAGAGGCGCGGGACAGGGAAACATTCAGTACTTC
13,few,TRBJ1-1,NA,TRBV30,CAFQGTYNTEAFF,TGTGCCTTTCAAGGGACATATAACACTGAAGCTTTCTTT
16,few,TRBJ2-3,TRBD2,TRBV20-1,CSARGLAGGLTDTQYF,TGCAGTGCTAGGGGACTAGCGGGGGGCCTCACAGATACGCAGTATTTT
15,NA,TRBJ1-1,NA,TRBV6-2/TRBV6-3,CASSILEITDTEAFF,TGTGCCAGCAGTATCTTGGAAATTACGGACACTGAAGCTTTCTTT
14,few,TRBJ2-7,TRBD2,TRBV20-1,CGAPPSGLAYEQYF,TGCGGTGCTCCCCCTAGCGGACTGGCCTACGAGCAGTACTTC
15,many,TRBJ2-5,NA,TRBV25-1,CASSEGGTEQETQYF,TGTGCCAGCAGTGAAGGAGGGACAGAACAAGAGACCCAGTACTTC
17,many,TRBJ1-4,NA,TRBV7-3,CASSFGGPSGPWEKLFF,TGTGCCAGCAGCTTTGGGGGGCCAAGCGGCCCTTGGGAAAAACTGTTTTTT
15,many,TRBJ2-2,TRBD2,TRBV9,CASSVGPSGTGELFF,TGTGCCAGCAGCGTTGGTCCTAGCGGGACCGGGGAGCTGTTTTTT
13,many,TRBJ2-3,TRBD1,TRBV5-1,CASSFQQGDTQYF,TGCGCCAGCAGCTTTCAACAGGGGGATACGCAGTATTTT
13,NA,TRBJ2-5,NA,TRBV29-1,CSVEEVREGTQYF,TGCAGCGTTGAAGAAGTGAGGGAAGGGACCCAGTACTTC
12,medium-sized,TRBJ1-5,NA,TRBV6-1,CASGQPYQPQHF,TGTGCCAGCGGACAGCCATATCAGCCCCAGCATTTT
15,many,TRBJ2-2,NA,TRBV20-1,CSVKSSPANTGELFF,TGCAGTGTCAAATCATCACCCGCAAACACCGGGGAGCTGTTTTTT
13,medium-sized,TRBJ1-5,TRBD1,TRBV6-2/TRBV6-3,CASRTGGNQPQHF,TGTGCCAGCAGGACAGGGGGGAATCAGCCCCAGCATTTT
19,NA,TRBJ2-2,NA,TRBV28,CASKFGDLSYYSNTGELIF,TGTGCCAGCAAATTTGGGGATCTAAGCTATTACTCGAACACCGGGGAGCTGATTTTT
16,NA,TRBJ2-3,TRBD2,TRBV14,CASSQERIAGVNTQYF,TGTGCCAGCAGCCAAGAAAGAATAGCGGGAGTAAATACGCAGTATTTT
17,few,TRBJ2-1,TRBD2,TRBV4-1,CASSQTIAGGSYNEQFF,TGCGCCAGCAGCCAAACCATAGCGGGGGGGTCCTACAATGAGCAGTTCTTC